A single sample gave rise to the 5 T cell receptor beta chains below, sequenced in a study of blood T cells in healthy people across ages. Through a sample-barcoded 5' primer and a J-beta primer mix, a second PCR was run for roughly 7 to 12 cycles. TCRdb reprocessed the 5' RACE reads via MiXCR and lists one record per CDR3 protein. This sample yields 800,000 to 900,000 distinct CDR3 sequences, of which about 59% are seen a single time; around a quarter belongs to the top ten. Sequenced: blood. The receptors come from a young man in good health.

This clonotype was seen more than once but under ten times. The CDR3 sequence is CASSTGVSNYEQYF. Here the CDR3 DNA reads TGTGCCAGCAGCACAGGGGTTTCTAACTACGAGCAGTACTTC. V is TRBV21-1 and J is TRBJ2-7. TRBV21-1 is reported as a pseudogene. The CDR3 consists of 14 residues.

V and J are TRBV2 and TRBJ2-3, with D possibly being TRBD1 (6 bases). Germline loops: CDR1 SNHLY, CDR2 FYNNEI. The CDR3 has 13 amino acids. V lost 4 bases and J 10 bases, leaving 15 bases between the germline ends. The CDR3 region is CASSAGQKVAQYF. The CDR3 nucleotides read TGTGCCAGCAGTGCAGGACAGAAGGTTGCGCAGTATTTT.

The chain recombines TRBV27 with TRBJ2-3; perhaps D is TRBD1 or TRBD2 (5 bases each). CDR3 length equals 16 residues. Germline V gene sequence: CDR1 MNHEY, CDR2 SMNVEV (reference sequence). The ends were cut back, 5 bases at V and 4 bases at J, with 19 bases in the middle. CDR3 DNA sequence: TGTGCCAGCAGTATCCGGGGCCGTGGTGTCGCAGATACGCAGTATTTT. This gives the protein CASSIRGRGVADTQYF.

The rearrangement uses TRBV27 and TRBJ2-1; D call uncertain. From germline, CDR1 is MNHEY and CDR2 SMNVEV (reference sequence). V was trimmed by 5 bases and J by 4 bases, leaving 9 bases between them. The CDR3 is 13 amino acids. The DNA of the CDR3 is TGTGCCAGCAGTGACATGGGTTACAATGAGCAGTTCTTC. Translated, it gives CASSDMGYNEQFF.

This chain uses TRBV27 with TRBJ2-5; D is unclear. CDR3 length: 13 residues. CDR1 MNHEY and CDR2 SMNVEV come from the germline V gene (reference sequence). Trimming removed 5 bases at V and 5 bases at J, with 12 bases between. The CDR3 nucleotides read TGTGCCAGCAGTGTTGTCCATGGGGAGACCCAGTACTTC. Translation: CASSVVHGETQYF.